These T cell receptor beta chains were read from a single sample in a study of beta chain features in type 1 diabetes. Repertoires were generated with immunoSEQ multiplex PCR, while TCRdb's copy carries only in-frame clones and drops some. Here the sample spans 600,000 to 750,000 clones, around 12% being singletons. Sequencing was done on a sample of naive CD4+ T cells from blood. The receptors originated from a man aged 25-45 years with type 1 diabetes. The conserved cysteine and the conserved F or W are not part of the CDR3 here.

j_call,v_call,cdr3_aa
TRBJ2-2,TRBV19,ASRYRGFGTGELF
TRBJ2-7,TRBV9,ASSSSGYEQY
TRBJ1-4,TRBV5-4,ASSPTGTSEREKLF
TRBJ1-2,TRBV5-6,ASSFWRDGYT
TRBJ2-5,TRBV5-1,ASSYQETQY
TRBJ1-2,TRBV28,ASRSGLYGYT
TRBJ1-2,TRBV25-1,ASSESGTGGVRYGYT
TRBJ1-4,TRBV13,ASSGGASTNEKLF
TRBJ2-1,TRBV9,ASSVDRDPNEQF
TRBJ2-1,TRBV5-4,ASRQRLAESSYNEQF
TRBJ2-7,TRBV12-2,ASRSPSIGNEQY
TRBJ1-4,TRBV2,ASRELNEKLF
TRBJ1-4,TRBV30,AWTHVQANEKLF
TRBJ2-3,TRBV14,ASSQGADTQY
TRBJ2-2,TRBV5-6,ASSSLKGQTNTGELF
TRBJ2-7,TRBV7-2,ASSLEQASEQY
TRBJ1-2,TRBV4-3,ASSQRQGSTQSGYT
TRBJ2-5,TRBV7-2,ASRYQETQY
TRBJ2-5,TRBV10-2,ASSPMGSEGETQY
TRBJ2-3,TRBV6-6,ASTTLGTDTQY
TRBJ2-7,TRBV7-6,ASSATGTETYEQY
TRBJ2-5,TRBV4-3,ASSQMLVSGGQETQY
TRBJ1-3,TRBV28,ASSLDRVGNTIY
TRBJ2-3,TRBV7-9,ASSLGTGTDTQY
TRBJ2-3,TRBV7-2,ASSQSWDTQY
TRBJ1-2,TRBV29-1,SVMGQGRGYGYT
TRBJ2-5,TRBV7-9,ASNLRTQETQY
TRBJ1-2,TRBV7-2,ASSPEANYGYT
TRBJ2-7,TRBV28,ASSFYNEQY
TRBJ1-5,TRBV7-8,ASSFTPVGQGASQPQH
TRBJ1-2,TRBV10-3,AISEDPGHGYT
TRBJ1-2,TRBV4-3,ASSQGTGSGYGYT
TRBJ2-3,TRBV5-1,ASSLGSSTDTQY
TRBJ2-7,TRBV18,ASSPKGQGASYEQY